This T cell receptor (beta chain) was documented in a study of T cell repertoires in cytomegalovirus infection. Study in general: It was recently identified HLA-C-restricted and well-studied HLA-B-restricted CMV epitopes that the study used. A matching HLA type, together with CMV infection, was signaled by public TCR beta signatures. Study results and caveats: In two of eight donors, the top clonotype was HLA-C-restricted CMV-specific. Pooled public TCR beta family frequency picked out CMV carriers with the relevant HLA.

Germline CDR1 DFQATT, CDR2 SNEGSKA (reference sequence). The CDR3 runs 11 residues. V gave up 6 bases and J gave up 6 bases; unmatched junction bases: 3. Note on this clonotype: Its antigen remains unknown.

MiXCR, run by TCRdb on the reads, gives a single entry per CDR3 protein. The table lists some 900,000 distinct CDR3 sequences, approximately 29% of them singletons, with around an eighth in the top ten. The sequencing here drew on cultured CD8+ T cells from PBMCs, taken from culture after CMV antigen stimulation. The sequence was obtained from a human donor in good health (CMV status not recorded). Some clones in this sample may be carry-over from other donors' samples. This chain connects TRBV20-1 to TRBJ2-7; 9 bases match TRBD1. The CDR3 region is CSASTGGEQYV. The CDR3 DNA follows: TGCAGTGCATCGACAGGGGGCGAGCAGTACGTC.